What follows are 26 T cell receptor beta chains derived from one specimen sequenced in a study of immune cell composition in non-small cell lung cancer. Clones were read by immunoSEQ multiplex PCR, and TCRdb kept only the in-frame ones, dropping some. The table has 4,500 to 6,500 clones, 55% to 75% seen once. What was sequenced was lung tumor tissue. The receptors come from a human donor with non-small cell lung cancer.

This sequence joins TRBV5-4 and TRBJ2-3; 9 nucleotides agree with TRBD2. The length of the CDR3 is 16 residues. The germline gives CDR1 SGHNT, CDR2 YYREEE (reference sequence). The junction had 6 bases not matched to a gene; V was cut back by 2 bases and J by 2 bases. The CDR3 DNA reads TGTGCCAGCAGCTTTAAACTAGCGGGTTACACAGATACGCAGTATTTT. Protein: CASSFKLAGYTDTQYF.

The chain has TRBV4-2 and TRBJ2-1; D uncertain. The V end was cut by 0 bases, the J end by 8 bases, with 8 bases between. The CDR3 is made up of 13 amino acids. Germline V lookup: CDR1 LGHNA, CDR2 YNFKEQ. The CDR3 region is CASSQEASDEQFF. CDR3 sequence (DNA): TGTGCCAGCAGCCAAGAGGCGAGCGATGAGCAGTTCTTC.

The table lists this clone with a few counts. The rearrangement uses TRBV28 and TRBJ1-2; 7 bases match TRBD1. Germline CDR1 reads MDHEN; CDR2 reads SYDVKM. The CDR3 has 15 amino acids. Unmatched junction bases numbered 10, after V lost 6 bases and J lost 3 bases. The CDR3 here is CASSLGTDRDYGYTF. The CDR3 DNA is TGTGCCAGCAGCCTGGGGACAGACCGCGACTATGGCTACACCTTC.

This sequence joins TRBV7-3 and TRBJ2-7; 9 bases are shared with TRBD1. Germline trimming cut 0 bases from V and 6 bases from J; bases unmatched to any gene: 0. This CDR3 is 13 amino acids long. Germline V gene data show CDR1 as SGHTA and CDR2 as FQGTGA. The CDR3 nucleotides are TGTGCCAGCAGCTTAACACAGGGGGCCGAGCAGTACTTC. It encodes CASSLTQGAEQYF. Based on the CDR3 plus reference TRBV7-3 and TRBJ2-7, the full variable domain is GAGVSQTPSNKVTEKGKYVELRCDPISGHTALYWYRQSLGQGPEFLIYFQGTGAADDSGLPNDRFFAVRPEGSVSTLKIQRTERGDSAVYLCASSLTQGAEQYFGPGTRLTVT.

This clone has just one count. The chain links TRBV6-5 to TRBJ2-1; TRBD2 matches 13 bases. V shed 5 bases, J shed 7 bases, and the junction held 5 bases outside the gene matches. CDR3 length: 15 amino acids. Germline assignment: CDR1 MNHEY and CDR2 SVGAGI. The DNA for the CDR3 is TGTGCCAGCAGTCGGACTAGCGGGAGTCGAAATGAGCAGTTCTTC. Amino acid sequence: CASSRTSGSRNEQFF.

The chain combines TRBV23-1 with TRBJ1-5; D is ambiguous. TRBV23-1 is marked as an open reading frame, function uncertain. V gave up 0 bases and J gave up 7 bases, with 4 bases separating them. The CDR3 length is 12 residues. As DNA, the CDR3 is TGCGCCAGCAGTCAATCGGAGCAGCCCCAGCATTTT. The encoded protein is CASSQSEQPQHF.

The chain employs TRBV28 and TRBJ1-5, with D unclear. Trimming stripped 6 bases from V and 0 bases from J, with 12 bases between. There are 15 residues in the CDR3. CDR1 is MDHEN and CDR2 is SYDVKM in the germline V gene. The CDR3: CASSPPGHSNQPQHF. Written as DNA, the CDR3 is TGTGCCAGCAGCCCCCCAGGCCATAGCAATCAGCCCCAGCATTTT.

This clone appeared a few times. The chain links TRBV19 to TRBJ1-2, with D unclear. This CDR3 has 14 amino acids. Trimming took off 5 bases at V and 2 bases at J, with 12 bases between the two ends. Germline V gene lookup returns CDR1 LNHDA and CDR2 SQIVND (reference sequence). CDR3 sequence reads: CASSEPDGNYGYTF. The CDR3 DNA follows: TGTGCCAGTAGTGAACCTGACGGGAACTATGGCTACACCTTC.

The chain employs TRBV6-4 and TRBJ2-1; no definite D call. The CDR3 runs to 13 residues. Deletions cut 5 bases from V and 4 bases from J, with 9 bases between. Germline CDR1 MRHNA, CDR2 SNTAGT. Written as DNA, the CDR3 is TGTGCCAGCAGTTCGACTGATTACAATGAGCAGTTCTTC. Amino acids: CASSSTDYNEQFF.

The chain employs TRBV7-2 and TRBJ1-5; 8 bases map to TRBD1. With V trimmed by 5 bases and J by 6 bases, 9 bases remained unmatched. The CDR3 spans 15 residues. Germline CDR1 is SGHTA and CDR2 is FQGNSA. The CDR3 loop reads CASSQTGDALQPQHF. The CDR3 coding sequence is TGTGCCAGCAGCCAGACAGGGGATGCCCTTCAGCCCCAGCATTTT.

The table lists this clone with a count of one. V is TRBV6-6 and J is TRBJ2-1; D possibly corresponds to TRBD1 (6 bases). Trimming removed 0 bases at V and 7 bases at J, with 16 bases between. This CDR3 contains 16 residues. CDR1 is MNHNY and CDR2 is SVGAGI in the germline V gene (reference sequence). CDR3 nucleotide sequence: TGTGCCAGCAGTTACTCGAGTGGGGGCGGCTTTAATGAGCAGTTCTTC. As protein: CASSYSSGGGFNEQFF.

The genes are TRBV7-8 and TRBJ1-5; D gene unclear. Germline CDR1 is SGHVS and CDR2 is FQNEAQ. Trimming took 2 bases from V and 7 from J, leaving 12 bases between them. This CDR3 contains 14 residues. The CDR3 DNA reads TGTGCCAGCAGCTTACAGGTCCTTGGGCAGCCCCAGCATTTT. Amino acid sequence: CASSLQVLGQPQHF.

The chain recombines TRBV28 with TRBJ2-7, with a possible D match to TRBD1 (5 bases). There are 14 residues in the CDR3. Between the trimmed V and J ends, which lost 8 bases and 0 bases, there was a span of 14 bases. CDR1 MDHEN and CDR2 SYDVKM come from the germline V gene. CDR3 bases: TGTGCCAGCCAGGGCAGGGCAAACTCCTACGAGCAGTACTTC. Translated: CASQGRANSYEQYF.

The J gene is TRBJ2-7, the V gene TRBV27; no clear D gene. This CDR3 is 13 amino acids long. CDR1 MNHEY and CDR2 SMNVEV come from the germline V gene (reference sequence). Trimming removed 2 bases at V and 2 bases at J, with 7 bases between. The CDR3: CASSLDSTYEQYF. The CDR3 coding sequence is TGTGCCAGCAGTTTAGACTCAACCTACGAGCAGTACTTC.

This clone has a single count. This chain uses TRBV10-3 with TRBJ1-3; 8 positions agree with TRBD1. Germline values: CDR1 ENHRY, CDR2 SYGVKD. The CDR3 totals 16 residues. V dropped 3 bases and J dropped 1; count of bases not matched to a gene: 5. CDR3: CAISERRQGSGNTIYF. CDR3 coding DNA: TGTGCCATCAGTGAACGTAGACAGGGGTCTGGAAACACCATATATTTT.

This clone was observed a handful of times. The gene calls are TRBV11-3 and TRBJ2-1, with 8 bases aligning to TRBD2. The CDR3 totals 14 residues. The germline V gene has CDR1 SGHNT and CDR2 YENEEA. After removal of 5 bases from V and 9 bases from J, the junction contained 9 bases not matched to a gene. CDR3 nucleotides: TGTGCCAGCAGCCCCAGTATAGCGGGAAGTGAGCAGTTCTTC. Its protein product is CASSPSIAGSEQFF.

The CDR3 loop is CASSQRGTRELFF. For the CDR3, the DNA is TGTGCCAGCAGCCAAAGGGGAACTCGGGAGCTGTTTTTT. V usage is TRBV21-1 and J usage is TRBJ2-2; the table's D call, TRBD1, was not checked against the DNA. TRBV21-1 is a recognized pseudogene. The CDR3 length is 13 residues.

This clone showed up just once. DNA of the CDR3: TGTGCCAGCAAGGCACAGGGTTTTGTTTCAGAGACCCAGTACTTC. It specifies CASKAQGFVSETQYF. The chain has TRBV2 and TRBJ2-5, with D perhaps TRBD1 (6 bases). The CDR3 has 15 residues. V lost 7 bases, J lost 4 bases, and 19 bases lay in between. In germline, CDR1 is SNHLY, CDR2 FYNNEI.

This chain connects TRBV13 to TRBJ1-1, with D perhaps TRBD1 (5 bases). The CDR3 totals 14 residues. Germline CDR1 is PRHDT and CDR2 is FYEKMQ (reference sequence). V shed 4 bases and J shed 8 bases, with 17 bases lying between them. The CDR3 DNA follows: TGTGCCAGCAGCTCTGGGACTTACAGACTCGAAGCTTTCTTT. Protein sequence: CASSSGTYRLEAFF.

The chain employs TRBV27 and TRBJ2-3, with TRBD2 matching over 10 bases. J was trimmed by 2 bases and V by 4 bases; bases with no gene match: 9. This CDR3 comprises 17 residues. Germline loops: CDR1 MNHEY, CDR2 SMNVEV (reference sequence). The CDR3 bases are TGTGCCAGCAGTTCTCTAGCGGGAGACCATCTCACAGATACGCAGTATTTT. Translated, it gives CASSSLAGDHLTDTQYF.

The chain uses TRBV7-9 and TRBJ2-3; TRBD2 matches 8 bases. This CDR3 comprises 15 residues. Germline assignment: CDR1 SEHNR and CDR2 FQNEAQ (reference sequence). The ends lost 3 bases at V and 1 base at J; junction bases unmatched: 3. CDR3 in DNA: TGTGCCAGCAGCTTGCGGCGGGAGGGCACAGATACGCAGTATTTT. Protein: CASSLRREGTDTQYF.

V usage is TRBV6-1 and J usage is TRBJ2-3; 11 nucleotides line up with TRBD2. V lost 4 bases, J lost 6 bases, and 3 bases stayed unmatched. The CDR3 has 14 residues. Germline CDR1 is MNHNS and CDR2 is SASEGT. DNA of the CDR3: TGTGCCAGCAGTGGACTAGCGGGACGGGATACGCAGTATTTT. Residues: CASSGLAGRDTQYF.

CDR3 coding DNA: TGTGCCAGCAGCCGAGGGACTAGTGCCTACGAGCAGTACTTC. Translating gives CASSRGTSAYEQYF. The chain uses TRBV7-8 and TRBJ2-7, with 8 bases aligning to TRBD2. CDR1 is SGHVS and CDR2 is FQNEAQ in the germline V gene. The CDR3 has 14 amino acids. After removal of 5 bases from V and 2 bases from J, the junction contained 5 bases not matched to a gene.

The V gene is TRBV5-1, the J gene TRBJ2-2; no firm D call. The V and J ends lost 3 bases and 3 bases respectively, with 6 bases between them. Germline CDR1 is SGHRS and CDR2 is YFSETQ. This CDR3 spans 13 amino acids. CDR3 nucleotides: TGCGCCAGCAGCTCGCAGGACACCGGGGAGCTGTTTTTT. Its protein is CASSSQDTGELFF.

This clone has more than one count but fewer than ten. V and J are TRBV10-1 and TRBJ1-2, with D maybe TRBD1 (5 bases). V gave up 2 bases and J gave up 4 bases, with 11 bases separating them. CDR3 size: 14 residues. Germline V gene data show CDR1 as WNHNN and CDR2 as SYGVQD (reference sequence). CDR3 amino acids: CASSESGTGYGYTF. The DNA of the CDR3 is TGCGCCAGCAGTGAGAGCGGGACCGGCTATGGCTACACCTTC.

For the CDR3, the DNA is TGTGCCAGCAGGGACAGACTTTTACGGCCCCAGCATTTT. This translates into CASRDRLLRPQHF. The chain carries TRBV6-1 and TRBJ1-5; D is perhaps TRBD1 (6 bases). This CDR3 region has 13 residues. V lost 6 bases to trimming and J lost 9 bases, with 15 bases between them. CDR1 is MNHNS, CDR2 SASEGT, per germline.